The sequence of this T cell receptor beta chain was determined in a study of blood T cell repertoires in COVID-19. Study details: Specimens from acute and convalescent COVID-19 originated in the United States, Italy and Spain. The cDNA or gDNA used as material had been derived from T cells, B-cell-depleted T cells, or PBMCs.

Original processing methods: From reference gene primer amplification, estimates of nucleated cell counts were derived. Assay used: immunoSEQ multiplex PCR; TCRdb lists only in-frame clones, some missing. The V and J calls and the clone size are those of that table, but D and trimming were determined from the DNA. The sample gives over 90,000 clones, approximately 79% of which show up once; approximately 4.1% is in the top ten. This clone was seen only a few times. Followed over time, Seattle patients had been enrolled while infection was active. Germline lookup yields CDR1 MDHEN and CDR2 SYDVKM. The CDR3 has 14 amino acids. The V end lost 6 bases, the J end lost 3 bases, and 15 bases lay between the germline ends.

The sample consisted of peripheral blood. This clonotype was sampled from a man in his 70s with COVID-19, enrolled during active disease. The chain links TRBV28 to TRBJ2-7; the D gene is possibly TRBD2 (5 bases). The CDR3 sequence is CASRHPLALYEQYF. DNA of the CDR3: TGTGCCAGCAGGCACCCCCTAGCTCTCTACGAGCAGTACTTC. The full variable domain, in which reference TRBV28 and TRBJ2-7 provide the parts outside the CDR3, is DVKVTQSSRYLVKRTGEKVFLECVQDMDHENMFWYRQDPGLGLRLIYFSYDVKMKEKGDIPEGYSVSREKKERFSLILESASTNQTSMYLCASRHPLALYEQYFGPGTRLTVT.